This is a list of T cell receptor beta chains from one sample in a study of T cell responses to AZD1222 COVID-19 vaccine. Some clones are missing from TCRdb's copy, which holds only in-frame ones; the method was immunoSEQ multiplex PCR. This sample yields about 73,000 clones, of which about 91% are seen a single time; roughly 20% belongs to the top ten. Specimen: peripheral blood, collected on day 0 of AZD1222 vaccination. These receptors all come from an adult in good health. Both conserved end residues are part of each CDR3.

j_call | v_call | cdr3_aa
TRBJ2-7 | TRBV27 | CASSPTQVYSSYEQYF
TRBJ1-2 | TRBV13 | CASRKVGPSGYTF
TRBJ2-1 | TRBV24-1 | CATSDLVGRSPNEQFF
TRBJ1-5 | TRBV4-2 | CASSQDFSGIQPQHF
TRBJ1-2 | TRBV2 | CASSQKRGGQGHHLVYGYTF
TRBJ1-1 | TRBV5-1 | CASSRKPNTGVGDTEAFF
TRBJ2-2 | TRBV9 | CASSALRAGGRTGELFF
TRBJ1-1 | TRBV19 | CASSIDWDRRNTEAFF
TRBJ2-7 | TRBV27 | CASSFGTSVEQYF
TRBJ1-1 | TRBV20-1 | CSASFPQGINTEAFF
TRBJ2-3 | TRBV7-9 | CASSVGGPSTDTQYF
TRBJ2-1 | TRBV5-1 | CASSLVSALVNEQFF
TRBJ2-7 | TRBV7-3 | CASSGSRLGEQYF
TRBJ2-7 | TRBV10-3 | CAINTGLAGSYEQYF
TRBJ2-2 | TRBV29-1 | CSVGRAGANTGELFF
TRBJ2-6 | TRBV4-3 | CASSPHPTGAGANVLTF
TRBJ1-3 | TRBV19 | CASSIGPGNTIYF